Listed here are 13 T cell receptor beta chains from one sample, sequenced in a study of blood T cells in healthy people across ages. Sample-barcoded 5' priming and a J-beta primer mix drove a second PCR of roughly 7 to 11 cycles. TCRdb called the 5' RACE reads again in MiXCR, with one record for every CDR3 protein. The table records some 1.6 million distinct CDR3 sequences, roughly a third of them present only once. The sequenced sample consisted of blood. The receptors were sampled from a woman aged 25-40 years in good health.

This clonotype came up a few times. The chain uses TRBV10-1 and TRBJ2-7; possibly TRBD1 or TRBD2 for D (6 bases each). The ends were cut back, 5 bases at V and 6 bases at J, with 23 bases in the middle. This CDR3 has 16 amino acids. Germline V lookup: CDR1 WNHNN, CDR2 SYGVQD (reference sequence). In nucleotides, the CDR3 is TGCGCCAGCAGTCCCGTGAGGGGGGTTCTACTTGGCGAGCAGTACTTC. Its translation is CASSPVRGVLLGEQYF.

This rearrangement joins TRBV2 to TRBJ2-1, with TRBD2 matching 16 bases. Per germline, CDR1 SNHLY and CDR2 FYNNEI. Trimming cost V 6 bases and J 4 bases; bases outside gene matches: 3. The CDR3 has 16 amino acids. CDR3 sequence: CASREGLAGGYNEQFF. In DNA form, the CDR3 reads TGTGCCAGCAGAGAGGGACTAGCGGGAGGGTACAATGAGCAGTTCTTC.

The chain couples TRBV12-3 or TRBV12-4 to TRBJ1-1; 7 bases are shared with TRBD1. Trimming took 6 bases from V and 11 from J; bases not matched to a gene: 15. This CDR3 has 14 residues. In DNA form, the CDR3 reads TGTGCCAGCAGCTCCTGGGACAGTTCGACAGAGGCTTTCTTT. Its protein product is CASSSWDSSTEAFF.

This clonotype has more than one count but fewer than ten. The V and J genes are TRBV20-1 and TRBJ2-2; TRBD2 agrees at 8 bases. With 6 bases clipped from V and 5 bases from J, the junction kept 5 bases outside the gene matches. This CDR3 is built from 13 residues. Germline-derived CDR1 and CDR2 are DFQATT and SNEGSKA (reference sequence). The CDR3 loop is CSASPSGTGELFF. CDR3 in DNA: TGCAGTGCCTCCCCTAGCGGGACCGGGGAGCTGTTTTTT.

V and J are TRBV2 and TRBJ2-2; maybe TRBD2 (6 bases). The CDR3 sequence is 15 residues long. The V and J ends lost 3 bases and 4 bases respectively, with 12 bases between them. Germline-derived CDR1 and CDR2 are SNHLY and FYNNEI. The CDR3 sequence: CASSDRWGGTGELFF. CDR3 sequence (DNA): TGTGCCAGCAGTGACCGCTGGGGAGGCACCGGGGAGCTGTTTTTT.

This clonotype has a single count. This sequence joins TRBV3-1 and TRBJ2-2; D unresolved. The germline V gene encodes CDR1 LGHDT and CDR2 YNNKEL (reference sequence). The V end lost 5 bases, the J end lost 4 bases, and 17 bases lay between the germline ends. The CDR3 totals 16 residues. This chain's CDR3 is CASSAPLTRGTGELFF. As DNA, the CDR3 is TGTGCCAGCAGCGCCCCCCTGACCCGAGGCACCGGGGAGCTGTTTTTT.

This clonotype was detected a few times. The chain couples TRBV2 to TRBJ2-7, with D possibly being TRBD2 (6 bases). The J call may be mistaken, given a closer DNA end match to TRBJ2-5. The CDR3 spans 15 residues. The germline CDR1 and CDR2 sequences are SNHLY and FYNNEI. CDR3 sequence (DNA): TGTGCCACCCGAGAGGGCTTTAGGGAGGAAAAGACCCAGTACTTC. Its protein product is CATREGFREEKTQYF.

The gene calls are TRBV29-1 and TRBJ2-1; D is unclear. Trimming removed 4 bases at V and 10 bases at J, with 8 bases between. CDR1 is SQVTM and CDR2 is ANQGSEA in the germline V gene. The CDR3 contains 10 residues. The CDR3 bases are TGCAGCGTTGGTAGCCGCGAGCAGTTCTTC. Its protein is CSVGSREQFF.

This clonotype has just one count. This chain connects TRBV30 to TRBJ2-1; maybe TRBD2 (6 bases). Germline V gene data show CDR1 as GTSNPN and CDR2 as SVGIG (reference sequence). CDR3 length: 17 amino acids. The V end was cut by 1 base, the J end by 0 bases, with 16 bases between. The DNA for the CDR3 is TGTGCCTGGAGTGGGAGGGCGGTCCAGAGCTCCTACAATGAGCAGTTCTTC. This gives the protein CAWSGRAVQSSYNEQFF.

The chain combines TRBV7-9 with TRBJ2-3, with 8 bases aligning to TRBD2. The germline V gene has CDR1 SEHNR and CDR2 FQNEAQ (reference sequence). V trimming: 5 bases; J trimming: 0 bases; junction bases outside the gene matches: 10. The CDR3 covers 17 residues. The CDR3 DNA reads as TGTGCCAGCAGCATCCGGGGGGCTAGCGGGAGCACAGATACGCAGTATTTT. Amino acids: CASSIRGASGSTDTQYF.

V and J are TRBV5-1 and TRBJ2-7; 9 positions agree with TRBD1. The CDR3 is made up of 13 amino acids. The V segment lost 4 bases and the J segment 6 bases; nucleotides outside the gene matches: 5. Per germline, CDR1 SGHRS and CDR2 YFSETQ. In DNA, the CDR3 is TGCGCCAGCAGCCCCGGGACAGGGCCCGAGCAGTACTTC. Translation: CASSPGTGPEQYF.

V is TRBV28 and J is TRBJ1-5, with a possible D match to TRBD1 (5 bases). This CDR3 is built from 14 residues. With 6 bases removed from V and 6 bases from J, the gap between germline ends came to 15 bases. CDR1 is MDHEN, CDR2 SYDVKM, per germline. The CDR3 DNA follows: TGTGCCAGCAGCACATCCCCAGGGACTCAGCCCCAGCATTTT. Protein: CASSTSPGTQPQHF.

The chain joins TRBV29-1 to TRBJ2-7; D is perhaps TRBD2 (7 bases). This CDR3 contains 12 residues. The germline V gene has CDR1 SQVTM and CDR2 ANQGSEA. Trimming removed 6 bases at V and 4 bases at J, with 13 bases between. The CDR3 DNA reads as TGCAGCGTCGCCGGGGGGCGATACGAGCAGTACTTC. Its protein product is CSVAGGRYEQYF.